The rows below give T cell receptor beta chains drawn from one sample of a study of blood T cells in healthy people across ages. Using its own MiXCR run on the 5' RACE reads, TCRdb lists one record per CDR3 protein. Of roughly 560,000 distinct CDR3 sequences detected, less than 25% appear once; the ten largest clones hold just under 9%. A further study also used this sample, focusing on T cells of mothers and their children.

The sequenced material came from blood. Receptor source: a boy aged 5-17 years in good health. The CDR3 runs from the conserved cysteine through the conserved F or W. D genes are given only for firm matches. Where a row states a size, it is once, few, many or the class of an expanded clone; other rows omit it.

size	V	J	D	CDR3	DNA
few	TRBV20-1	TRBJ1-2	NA	CSGQSEFSNGYTF	TGCAGTGGTCAAAGCGAGTTCTCTAATGGCTACACCTTC
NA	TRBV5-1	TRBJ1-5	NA	CASSLTYGQPQHF	TGCGCCAGCAGCTTGACATACGGTCAGCCCCAGCATTTT
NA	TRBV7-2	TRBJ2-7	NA	CASSLYVSESYEQYF	TGTGCCAGCAGCTTATACGTTTCGGAATCCTACGAGCAGTACTTC
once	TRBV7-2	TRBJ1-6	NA	CASSLTSYSPLHF	TGTGCCAGCAGCTTGACCTCTTATTCGCCCCTCCACTTT
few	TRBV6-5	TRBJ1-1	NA	CASTLGLTTEAFF	TGTGCCAGCACCCTCGGTCTGACCACTGAAGCTTTCTTT
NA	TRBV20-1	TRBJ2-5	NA	CSASNDLILGTQYF	TGCAGTGCTAGTAATGACCTTATACTCGGGACCCAGTACTTC
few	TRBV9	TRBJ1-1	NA	CASSPRPEHRNTEAFF	TGTGCCAGCAGCCCGAGGCCCGAACATAGGAACACTGAAGCTTTCTTT
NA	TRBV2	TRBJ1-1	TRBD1	CASSATDRVGAFF	TGTGCCAGCAGTGCAACGGACAGGGTGGGAGCTTTCTTT
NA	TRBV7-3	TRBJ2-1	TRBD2	CASSLNWGGSYNEQFF	TGTGCCAGCAGCTTAAATTGGGGGGGGTCCTACAATGAGCAGTTCTTC
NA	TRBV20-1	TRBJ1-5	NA	CSARDYRDGSNQPQHF	TGCAGTGCTAGAGACTATCGGGACGGGAGCAATCAGCCCCAGCATTTT
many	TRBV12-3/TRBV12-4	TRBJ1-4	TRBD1	CASTRTGRHEKLFF	TGTGCCAGCACCAGGACAGGGAGACATGAAAAACTGTTTTTT
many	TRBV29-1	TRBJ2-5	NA	CSVEDPGSRGRETQYF	TGCAGCGTTGAAGACCCAGGCTCACGGGGCCGAGAGACCCAGTACTTC
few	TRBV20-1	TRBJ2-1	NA	CSARVPLRGIVGVEQFF	TGCAGTGCTAGAGTTCCCCTGAGGGGTATTGTGGGAGTTGAGCAGTTCTTC
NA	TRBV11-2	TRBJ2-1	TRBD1	CASSLGVTGWVNEQSF	TGTGCCAGCAGCTTAGGAGTGACAGGGTGGGTCAATGAGCAGTCCTTC
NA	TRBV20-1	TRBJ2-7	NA	CSARERVVSYEQYF	TGCAGTGCTAGAGAAAGGGTGGTCTCCTACGAGCAGTACTTC
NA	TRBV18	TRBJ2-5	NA	CASPPRGDYQYF	TGTGCCAGCCCACCTAGGGGGGACTACCAGTACTTC